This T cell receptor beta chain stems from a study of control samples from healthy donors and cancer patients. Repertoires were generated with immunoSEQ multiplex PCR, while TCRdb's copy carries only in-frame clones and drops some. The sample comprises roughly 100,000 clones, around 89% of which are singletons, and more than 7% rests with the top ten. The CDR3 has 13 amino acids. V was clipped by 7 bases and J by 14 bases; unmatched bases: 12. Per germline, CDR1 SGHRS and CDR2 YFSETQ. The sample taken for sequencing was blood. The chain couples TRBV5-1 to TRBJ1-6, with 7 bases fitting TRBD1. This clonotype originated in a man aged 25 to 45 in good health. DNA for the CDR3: TGCGCCAGCCGGGACAGCCTAAAAGGGTCCCTCCACTTT. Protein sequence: CASRDSLKGSLHF.